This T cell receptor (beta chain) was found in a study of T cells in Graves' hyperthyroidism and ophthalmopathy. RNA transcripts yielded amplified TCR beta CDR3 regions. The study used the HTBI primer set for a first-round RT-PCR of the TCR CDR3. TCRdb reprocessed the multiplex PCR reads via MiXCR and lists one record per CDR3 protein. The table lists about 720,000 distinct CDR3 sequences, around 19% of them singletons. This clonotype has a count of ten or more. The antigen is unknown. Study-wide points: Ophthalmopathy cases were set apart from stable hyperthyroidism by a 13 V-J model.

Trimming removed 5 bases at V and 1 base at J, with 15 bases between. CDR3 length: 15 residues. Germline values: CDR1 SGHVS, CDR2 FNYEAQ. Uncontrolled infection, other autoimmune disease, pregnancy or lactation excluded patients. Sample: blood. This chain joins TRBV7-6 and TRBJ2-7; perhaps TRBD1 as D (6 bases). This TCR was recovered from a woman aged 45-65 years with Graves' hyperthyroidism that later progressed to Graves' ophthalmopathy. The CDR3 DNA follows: TGTGCCAGCAGCCTAAACAGGGATGAATCCTACGAGCAGTACTTC. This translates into CASSLNRDESYEQYF.